The 11 T cell receptor beta chains below all came from one sample that was sequenced in a study of blood T cell dynamics during melanoma immunotherapy. Assay used: immunoSEQ multiplex PCR; TCRdb lists only in-frame clones, some missing. The sample contains about 19,000 clones, around nine tenths of which appear only once. Time point here: week 3, after first cycle of checkpoint inhibitor. Material: blood, obtained from a patient treated with checkpoint blockade. The source of these receptors is a human donor with melanoma.

The chain combines TRBV11-1 with TRBJ2-3; D call uncertain. This CDR3 comprises 11 residues. V lost 3 bases to trimming and J lost 13 bases, with 11 bases between them. Germline loops: CDR1 SGHAT, CDR2 FQDESV (reference sequence). This CDR3 reads CASSFRAREYF. In nucleotides, the CDR3 is TGTGCCAGCAGCTTCCGGGCACGAGAGTATTTT.

This sequence joins TRBV5-1 and TRBJ2-7; D could derive from TRBD1 or TRBD2 (5 bases each). The CDR3 extends over 13 amino acids. Germline CDR1 and CDR2: SGHRS and YFSETQ. Deletions cut 4 bases from V and 1 base from J, with 9 bases between. CDR3 DNA: TGCGCCAGCAGCCGGGACGGATCCTACGAGCAGTACTTC. Amino acid sequence: CASSRDGSYEQYF.

As concerns this clone: At one end, the junction sequence differs from germline, possibly due to a read error. This sample includes further DNA sequences coding for the same CDR3. The rearrangement links TRBV7-6 to TRBJ1-3; 8 bases fit TRBD1. Germline V gene data show CDR1 as SGHVS and CDR2 as FNYEAQ. CDR3 length equals 19 residues. CDR3 amino acids: CASSADRAQLGDSGNTIYF. The CDR3 DNA follows: TGTGCCAGCAGCGCGGACAGGGCACAACTAGGAGACTCTGGAAACACTATATATTTT.

CDR3 region: CASSLTSGRADTGELFF. CDR3 nucleotides: TGTGCCAGCAGCCTCACTAGCGGGAGGGCCGACACCGGGGAGCTGTTTTTT. The chain links TRBV7-2 to TRBJ2-2; 13 bases line up with TRBD2. V dropped 5 bases and J dropped 3; count of bases not matched to a gene: 6. Germline CDR1 reads SGHTA; CDR2 reads FQGNSA. The CDR3 is 17 amino acids.

This rearrangement joins TRBV19 to TRBJ2-7; 7 positions agree with TRBD1. Trimming at V came to 4 bases and at J to 1 base, leaving 7 bases not matched to a gene. This CDR3 has 15 residues. CDR1 and CDR2 (germline): LNHDA, SQIVND (reference sequence). The CDR3 loop is CASSRSDRESYEQYF. The DNA for the CDR3 is TGTGCCAGTAGTAGATCTGACAGGGAGTCCTACGAGCAGTACTTC.

The gene calls are TRBV19 and TRBJ2-2; D uncertain. CDR1 is LNHDA and CDR2 is SQIVND in the germline V gene (reference sequence). The CDR3 sequence is 17 residues long. V lost 6 bases to trimming and J lost 1 base, with 18 bases between them. CDR3 coding DNA: TGTGCCAGTAGCACACTATCGTCACACGTGAACACCGGGGAGCTGTTTTTT. It codes for CASSTLSSHVNTGELFF.

This rearrangement joins TRBV6-5 to TRBJ2-1; D is unclear. Trimming took off 10 bases at V and 1 base at J, with 11 bases between the two ends. The CDR3 is made up of 13 amino acids. The germline gives CDR1 MNHEY, CDR2 SVGAGI. The CDR3 region is CATGLGSYNEQFF. CDR3 nucleotide sequence: TGTGCCACCGGTTTGGGGTCCTACAATGAGCAGTTCTTC.

Concerning this clone: A junction boundary mismatches the germline segment, possibly from a read error. This chain joins TRBV5-1 and TRBJ1-4, with 7 bases fitting TRBD1. The CDR3 is 15 amino acids. Germline V gene lookup returns CDR1 SGHRS and CDR2 YFSETQ. The CDR3 loop reads CASSSGTATIEKLFF. The CDR3, as DNA: TGCGCCAGCAGCTCCGGGACAGCCACTATTGAAAAACTGTTTTTT.

V usage is TRBV5-1 and J usage is TRBJ2-6, with D perhaps TRBD2 (6 bases). This CDR3 spans 17 amino acids. Germline V lookup: CDR1 SGHRS, CDR2 YFSETQ. Trimming shortened V by 2 bases and J by 3 bases, and 15 bases separated the two germline ends. Here the CDR3 reads CASSFSGSDLGANVLTF. The CDR3 nucleotides are TGCGCCAGCAGCTTCTCCGGGAGTGACCTTGGGGCCAACGTCCTGACTTTC. The variable domain in full, completed from reference TRBV5-1 and TRBJ2-6, reads KAGVTQTPRYLIKTRGQQVTLSCSPISGHRSVSWYQQTPGQGLQFLFEYFSETQRNKGNFPGRFSGRQFSNSRSEMNVSTLELGDSALYLCASSFSGSDLGANVLTFGAGSRLTVL.

The rearrangement uses TRBV9 and TRBJ2-1; D might be TRBD2 (5 bases). Trimming cost V 0 bases and J 12 bases, with 7 bases left between them. Germline V gene data show CDR1 as SGDLS and CDR2 as YYNGEE. The CDR3 contains 11 residues. The CDR3 loop reads CASSVGGVQFF. CDR3 nucleotides: TGTGCCAGCAGCGTAGGGGGAGTGCAGTTCTTC.

The chain has TRBV2 and TRBJ1-6; TRBD1 agrees at 8 bases. Trimming at V came to 11 bases and at J to 8 bases, leaving 14 bases not matched to a gene. Germline loops: CDR1 SNHLY, CDR2 FYNNEI. The CDR3 sequence is 15 residues long. The DNA for the CDR3 is TGTGCCTCAGCGTCGTCAGGGGGCGCGTATTCACCCCTCCACTTT. The encoded protein is CASASSGGAYSPLHF.